This T cell receptor (beta chain) was profiled in a study of blood T cell repertoires in COVID-19. Study-wide context: Samples taken during acute and convalescent COVID-19 were collected in the United States, Italy and Spain. PBMCs, B-cell-depleted T cells, or T cells were the source of the cDNA or gDNA that made up the material.

Assay used: immunoSEQ multiplex PCR; TCRdb lists only in-frame clones, some missing. The table includes 200,000 to 250,000 clones, nearly 90% detected once. J was trimmed by 7 bases and V by 6 bases; bases with no gene match: 11. From germline, CDR1 is MDHEN and CDR2 SYDVKM. The CDR3 runs to 15 residues. The clonotype was recovered from a woman aged 40 to 50 who had recovered from COVID-19. Sequencing was done on a sample of peripheral blood. V and J are TRBV28 and TRBJ2-2, with 7 positions matching TRBD2. CDR3 region: CASSPQTRGVGELFF. The CDR3 DNA reads as TGTGCCAGCAGCCCTCAGACCCGGGGGGTCGGGGAGCTGTTTTTT.